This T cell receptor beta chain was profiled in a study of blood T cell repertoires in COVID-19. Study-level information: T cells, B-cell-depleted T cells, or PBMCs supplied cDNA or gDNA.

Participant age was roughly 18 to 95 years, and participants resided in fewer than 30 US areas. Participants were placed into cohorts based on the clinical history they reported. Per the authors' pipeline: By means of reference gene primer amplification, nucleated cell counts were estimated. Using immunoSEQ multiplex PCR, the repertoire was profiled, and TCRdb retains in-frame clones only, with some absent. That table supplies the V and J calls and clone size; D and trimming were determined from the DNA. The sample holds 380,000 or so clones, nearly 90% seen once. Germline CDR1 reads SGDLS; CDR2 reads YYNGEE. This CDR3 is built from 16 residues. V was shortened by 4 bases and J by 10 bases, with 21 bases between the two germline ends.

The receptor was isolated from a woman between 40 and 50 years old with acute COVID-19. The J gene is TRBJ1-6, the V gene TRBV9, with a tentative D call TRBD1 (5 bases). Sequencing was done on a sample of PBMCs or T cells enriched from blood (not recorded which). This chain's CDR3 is CASSPNRGGVRSPLHF. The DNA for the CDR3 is TGTGCCAGCAGCCCTAACCGGGGGGGGGTTAGGTCACCCCTCCACTTT.